Shown below are 29 T cell receptor beta chains from a single sample sequenced in a study of T cells in Graves' hyperthyroidism and ophthalmopathy. Regions amplified from RNA transcripts were the TCR beta CDR3 regions. With the HTBI primer set, the TCR CDR3 went through a first round of RT-PCR. MiXCR, applied by TCRdb to the multiplex PCR reads, yields one record per CDR3 protein. The table includes hundreds of thousands of distinct CDR3 sequences, 40% to 55% detected once. The material sequenced was peripheral blood or thyroid tissue (not recorded which). These receptor sequences come from an adult man with Graves' disease, either hyperthyroidism or ophthalmopathy (not recorded which).

This chain connects TRBV7-8 to TRBJ2-7; 8 nucleotides line up with TRBD2. The junction had 4 bases not matched to a gene; V was cut back by 3 bases and J by 3 bases. The CDR3 is 14 amino acids. Per germline, CDR1 SGHVS and CDR2 FQNEAQ. In nucleotides, the CDR3 is TGTGCCAGCAGCTTGTACGGGGGGGACTACGAGCAGTACTTC. It translates to CASSLYGGDYEQYF.

In its sample, this clonotype was seen a few times. The chain has TRBV7-8 and TRBJ2-2; D uncertain. Germline V lookup: CDR1 SGHVS, CDR2 FQNEAQ. This CDR3 is 17 amino acids long. Trimming shortened V by 0 bases and J by 0 bases, and 11 bases separated the two germline ends. CDR3 protein: CASSLALRAANTGELFF. CDR3 nucleotide sequence: TGTGCCAGCAGCTTAGCGCTTCGGGCAGCGAACACCGGGGAGCTGTTTTTT.

Details on this clonotype: Possible read error: a much larger clone is one base away. The chain has TRBV25-1 and TRBJ1-1; D gene uncertain. V lost 8 bases and J lost 5, with 18 bases in between. CDR1 is MGHDK, CDR2 SYGVNS, per germline. This CDR3 is 14 amino acids long. The CDR3 loop is CASSLQHGRTEAFF. DNA for the CDR3: TGTGCCAGCTCCCTCCAGCACGGGCGGACTGAAGCTTTCTTT. The full variable domain, completed using reference TRBV25-1 and TRBJ1-1, is EADIYQTPRYLVIGTGKKITLECSQTMGHDKMYWYQQDPGMELHLIHYSYGVNSTEKGDLSSESTVSRIRTEHFPLTLESARPSHTSQYLCASSLQHGRTEAFFGQGTRLTVV.

The V call is TRBV7-8, the J call TRBJ2-7, with a tentative D call TRBD2 (5 bases). The CDR3 runs 16 residues. The V end lost 0 bases, the J end lost 2 bases, and 14 bases lay between the germline ends. Germline V lookup: CDR1 SGHVS, CDR2 FQNEAQ. CDR3 amino acids: CASSLARAGGPYEQYF. In DNA, the CDR3 is TGTGCCAGCAGCTTAGCGAGGGCAGGCGGCCCCTACGAGCAGTACTTC.

The J gene is TRBJ1-2, the V gene TRBV2; no firm D call. CDR3 length equals 13 residues. V lost 5 bases and J lost 7, with 14 bases in between. Germline V lookup: CDR1 SNHLY, CDR2 FYNNEI. The CDR3 loop reads CASSYSWAGGYTF. The CDR3 DNA reads as TGTGCCAGCAGTTACTCGTGGGCCGGTGGCTACACCTTC.

The chain has TRBV19 and TRBJ1-4; the D gene is possibly TRBD1 (5 bases). The CDR3 loop spans 14 amino acids. Per germline, CDR1 LNHDA and CDR2 SQIVND (reference sequence). V dropped 8 bases and J dropped 7 bases, with 17 bases sitting between them. The CDR3 is CASSTIDRLEKLFF. CDR3 DNA: TGTGCCAGTTCAACAATTGACAGACTTGAAAAACTGTTTTTT.

The chain is built from TRBV11-3 and TRBJ1-1; no reliable D call. This CDR3 comprises 14 residues. The germline V gene encodes CDR1 SGHNT and CDR2 YENEEA. With 2 bases removed from V and 4 bases from J, the gap between germline ends came to 11 bases. CDR3 sequence (DNA): TGTGCCAGCAGCTTATCGGATGTCCGCACTGAAGCTTTCTTT. It is translated as CASSLSDVRTEAFF.

V gene TRBV20-1 combines with J gene TRBJ1-1, with TRBD1 matching 10 bases. Trimming took 6 bases from V and 3 from J; bases not matched to a gene: 7. CDR1 is DFQATT, CDR2 SNEGSKA, per germline (reference sequence). This CDR3 has 14 amino acids. The CDR3 sequence: CSATIGTGDTEAFF. CDR3 DNA: TGCAGTGCAACAATAGGGACAGGGGACACTGAAGCTTTCTTT.

Only one count was recorded for this clonotype. The chain couples TRBV7-9 to TRBJ2-7; D unclear. Germline V CDR1 and CDR2: SEHNR, FQNEAQ (reference sequence). The CDR3 totals 14 residues. V dropped 0 bases and J dropped 7 bases, with 13 bases sitting between them. The CDR3 spells CASSLAAVTGEQYF. The CDR3 DNA sequence: TGTGCCAGCAGCTTAGCGGCAGTCACCGGGGAGCAGTACTTC.

The CDR3 DNA sequence: TGTGCCAGCAGTGAACTTGAGGGGGGCTACGAGCAGTACTTC. Protein: CASSELEGGYEQYF. The V gene is TRBV2, the J gene TRBJ2-7; either TRBD1 or TRBD2 may supply D (6 bases each). The length of the CDR3 is 14 residues. V gave up 2 bases and J gave up 3 bases, with 11 bases separating them. Looked up from germline, CDR1 is SNHLY and CDR2 is FYNNEI.

With respect to this clonotype: The CDR3 ends on some other residue instead of the conserved phenylalanine or tryptophan, so this is likely a read error. The DNA is omitted, as the CDR3 cannot be located on it reliably, and the CDR3 follows TCRdb's listing. The rearrangement joins TRBV24-1 to TRBJ2-7; TRBD1 is taken as the D call from the table, unchecked against the DNA. Germline CDR1 reads KGHDR; CDR2 reads SFDVKD. With termini counted, the CDR3 has 8 amino acids. CDR3 region: CATSRVDR.

The sample holds a few counts of this clonotype. V and J are TRBV12-3 or TRBV12-4 and TRBJ1-4, with D tentatively TRBD1 (6 bases). The CDR3 runs 15 residues. V was trimmed by 7 bases and J by 4 bases, leaving 16 bases between them. DNA of the CDR3: TGTGCCAGCATCCCCAACAGGGTCTTTAATGAAAAACTGTTTTTT. Translating gives CASIPNRVFNEKLFF.

This clonotype turned up a few times. The CDR3 DNA sequence: TGTGCCAGCAGCTTGGATCTGGGACAGTTCTACGAGCAGTACTTC. It codes for CASSLDLGQFYEQYF. The J gene is TRBJ2-7, the V gene TRBV7-2; 7 bases fit TRBD1. This CDR3 contains 15 residues. V lost 3 bases and J lost 3; bases outside the gene matches: 8. Germline CDR1 and CDR2: SGHTA and FQGNSA.

This clonotype was found many times. The chain uses TRBV5-1 and TRBJ1-1; D is uncertain. The germline V gene encodes CDR1 SGHRS and CDR2 YFSETQ. This CDR3 region has 13 residues. Trimming removed 1 base from V and 11 bases from J, with 15 bases in between. The CDR3 loop reads CASSLNKRGYAFF. Here the CDR3 DNA reads TGCGCCAGCAGCTTGAACAAGAGAGGGTACGCTTTCTTT.

The CDR3 DNA sequence: TGTGCCTGGAGGCTCCACGAGACCCAGTACTTC. Residues: CAWRLHETQYF. The chain recombines TRBV30 with TRBJ2-5, with D unclear. Trimming took 3 bases from V and 5 from J, leaving 7 bases between them. The CDR3 is 11 amino acids. The germline V gene encodes CDR1 GTSNPN and CDR2 SVGIG (reference sequence).

J is TRBJ1-4 and V is TRBV10-3; maybe TRBD1 (5 bases). The V and J ends lost 10 bases and 6 bases respectively, with 15 bases between them. Germline V gives CDR1 ENHRY, CDR2 SYGVKD. This CDR3 is built from 13 residues. The CDR3 coding sequence is TGTGCCACCAGGGAGGGTGGGGATGAAAAACTGTTTTTT. Translated: CATREGGDEKLFF.

Comments on this clonotype: Mismatch with germline at one junction end may stem from a read error. This chain connects TRBV7-2 to TRBJ1-1; 9 positions agree with TRBD1. The CDR3 length is 17 residues. The germline CDR1 and CDR2 sequences are SGHTA and FQGNSA. The CDR3 is CASSQSQWDREDTEAFF. The CDR3 nucleotides are TGCGCCAGCAGCCAATCACAATGGGACAGGGAGGACACTGAAGCTTTCTTT.

J is TRBJ1-1 and V is TRBV19; D is perhaps TRBD1 (6 bases). The germline V and J ends were trimmed by 6 bases and 8 bases, with 16 bases remaining between them. Germline CDR1 LNHDA, CDR2 SQIVND (reference sequence). This CDR3 comprises 13 residues. In DNA, the CDR3 is TGTGCCAGTAGCTGGTTTGGGGGCGCCGAAGCTTTCTTT. This encodes CASSWFGGAEAFF.

This clonotype has more than one count but fewer than ten. The rearrangement links TRBV6-1 to TRBJ1-2; perhaps TRBD1 as D (5 bases). CDR3 length: 15 residues. V was clipped by 1 base and J by 5 bases, with 14 bases between them. Looked up from germline, CDR1 is MNHNS and CDR2 is SASEGT. For the CDR3, the DNA is TGTGCCAGCAGTGAAGATCCGGGGCCACCATATGGCTACACCTTC. Translation: CASSEDPGPPYGYTF.

In this sample, this clonotype turned up a few times. V gene TRBV19 combines with J gene TRBJ2-5; TRBD1 matches 8 bases. The CDR3 sequence is 14 residues long. Germline trimming cut 8 bases from V and 4 bases from J; bases unmatched to any gene: 9. Per germline, CDR1 LNHDA and CDR2 SQIVND (reference sequence). The CDR3 coding sequence is TGTGCCAGTGGTGAACAGGGGGAGGCAGAGACCCAGTACTTC. This encodes CASGEQGEAETQYF.

V is TRBV5-6 and J is TRBJ1-2; 10 bases agree with TRBD1. Looked up from germline, CDR1 is SGHDT and CDR2 is YYEEEE. Trimming removed 4 bases from V and 1 base from J; junction bases left unmatched: 10. The length of the CDR3 is 17 residues. The CDR3 bases are TGTGCCAGCAGCCCTAGGACAGGGGGTGGATTTAACTATGGCTACACCTTC. Amino acid sequence: CASSPRTGGGFNYGYTF.

This clonotype was observed at least ten times. The CDR3 sequence is CASSSTTGEYSPLHF. CDR3 in DNA: TGTGCCAGCAGCTCGACGACAGGGGAGTATTCACCCCTCCACTTT. This chain links TRBV9 with TRBJ1-6; 8 bases match TRBD1. Germline CDR1 reads SGDLS; CDR2 reads YYNGEE. This CDR3 has 15 residues. V lost 4 bases, J lost 8 bases, and 8 bases stayed unmatched. The full variable domain, its missing parts supplied by reference TRBV9 and TRBJ1-6, is DSGVTQTPKHLITATGQRVTLRCSPRSGDLSVYWYQQSLDQGLQFLIQYYNGEERAKGNILERFSAQQFPDLHSELNLSSLELGDSALYFCASSSTTGEYSPLHFGNGTRLTVT.

There are many counts of this clonotype. The chain has TRBV10-3 and TRBJ2-7; 12 nucleotides line up with TRBD1. After removal of 8 bases from V and 6 bases from J, the junction contained 5 bases not matched to a gene. This CDR3 is built from 13 residues. Germline V gene data show CDR1 as ENHRY and CDR2 as SYGVKD. The CDR3 protein is CAIAGTGGIEQYF. Here the CDR3 DNA reads TGTGCCATCGCCGGGACAGGGGGCATCGAGCAGTACTTC.

This chain uses TRBV9 with TRBJ1-4; D call uncertain. In germline, CDR1 is SGDLS, CDR2 YYNGEE. The V end lost 0 bases, the J end lost 7 bases, and 7 bases lay between the germline ends. This CDR3 has 13 residues. The chain's CDR3 is CASSVGTAEKLFF. CDR3 DNA: TGTGCCAGCAGCGTAGGAACAGCTGAAAAACTGTTTTTT. The variable domain in full, completed from reference TRBV9 and TRBJ1-4, reads DSGVTQTPKHLITATGQRVTLRCSPRSGDLSVYWYQQSLDQGLQFLIQYYNGEERAKGNILERFSAQQFPDLHSELNLSSLELGDSALYFCASSVGTAEKLFFGSGTQLSVL.

Here the CDR3 reads CASSLGPPLPNEKLFF. Written as DNA, the CDR3 is TGTGCCAGCAGCTTAGGACCGCCGTTACCTAATGAAAAACTGTTTTTT. The V and J genes are TRBV7-2 and TRBJ1-4; unclear D gene. V lost 1 base and J 3 bases, leaving 12 bases between the germline ends. The CDR3 has 16 amino acids. The germline CDR1 and CDR2 sequences are SGHTA and FQGNSA.

This clonotype was observed a handful of times. This sequence joins TRBV7-3 and TRBJ1-1; weak D call: TRBD1 (6 bases). Trimming left V 2 bases short and J 5 bases short, with 18 bases between. The CDR3 extends over 16 amino acids. Germline assignment: CDR1 SGHTA and CDR2 FQGTGA. The CDR3 region has the DNA TGTGCCAGCAGCTTAGGTAGCCGACAGGTTGGGACTGAAGCTTTCTTT. Translation gives CASSLGSRQVGTEAFF.

This clonotype came up many times. V usage is TRBV7-9 and J usage is TRBJ2-5; 10 nucleotides line up with TRBD2. In germline, CDR1 is SEHNR, CDR2 FQNEAQ (reference sequence). The CDR3 extends over 14 amino acids. J gave up 5 bases and V 5 bases, and 5 bases lay outside the gene matches. The CDR3 coding sequence is TGTGCCAGCAGCGCCGGACTAGCGGTGGAGACCCAGTACTTC. Translating gives CASSAGLAVETQYF.

The CDR3 DNA follows: TGTGCCAGCAGCGTGGCCGGGGCGTCTGGGGCCAACGTCCTGACTTTC. Translating gives CASSVAGASGANVLTF. The chain couples TRBV9 to TRBJ2-6; D is tentatively TRBD1 or TRBD2 (5 bases each). The germline V gene has CDR1 SGDLS and CDR2 YYNGEE. Trimming cost V 2 bases and J 1 base, with 10 bases left between them. The CDR3 spans 16 residues.

The J gene is TRBJ1-1, the V gene TRBV11-1; possibly TRBD1 for D (6 bases). Germline values: CDR1 SGHAT, CDR2 FQDESV (reference sequence). Trimming stripped 1 base from V and 4 bases from J, with 13 bases between. The CDR3 loop spans 15 amino acids. The CDR3 reads CASSLGSGVVTEAFF. The CDR3 nucleotides read TGTGCCAGCAGCTTAGGGTCAGGGGTTGTCACTGAAGCTTTCTTT. The whole variable domain, filled in from reference TRBV11-1 and TRBJ1-1, reads EAEVAQSPRYKITEKSQAVAFWCDPISGHATLYWYRQILGQGPELLVQFQDESVVDDSQLPKDRFSAERLKGVDSTLKIQPAELGDSAMYLCASSLGSGVVTEAFFGQGTRLTVV.